Presented here are 28 T cell receptor beta chains from one specimen sequenced in a study of identifying expanded T cells in peripheral blood. Generated by immunoSEQ multiplex PCR, the TCRdb table keeps only in-frame clones and is missing some. The sample records around 100,000 clones, over 75% being singletons. The sequenced material came from blood. All receptors come from a person between 18 and 70 years old in good health.

This chain uses TRBV2 with TRBJ2-1; no clear D gene. Germline values: CDR1 SNHLY, CDR2 FYNNEI. The CDR3 length is 11 residues. The germline V and J ends were trimmed by 6 bases and 5 bases, with 5 bases remaining between them. The CDR3 DNA sequence: TGTGCCAGCAGGGCGAACAATGAGCAGTTCTTC. It codes for CASRANNEQFF.

CDR3 amino acids: CATTGLTGGEQFF. CDR3 DNA: TGCGCCACCACTGGCCTAACAGGCGGTGAGCAGTTCTTC. V is TRBV10-1 and J is TRBJ2-1; tentatively, D is TRBD1 (5 bases). With 10 bases removed from V and 9 bases from J, the gap between germline ends came to 19 bases. CDR1 is WNHNN, CDR2 SYGVQD, per germline (reference sequence). This CDR3 spans 13 amino acids.

This sequence joins TRBV7-2 and TRBJ2-1; D uncertain. This CDR3 is built from 13 residues. Germline assignment: CDR1 SGHTA and CDR2 FQGNSA. The V gene lost 4 bases and the J gene lost 4 bases, with 8 bases spanning the gap. This chain's CDR3 is CASSSQQYNEQFF. In DNA form, the CDR3 reads TGTGCCAGCAGCTCCCAACAGTACAATGAGCAGTTCTTC.

The chain links TRBV6-1 to TRBJ2-4; D possibly corresponds to TRBD2 (5 bases). V shed 0 bases and J shed 0 bases, with 6 bases lying between them. This CDR3 spans 15 amino acids. Germline V lookup: CDR1 MNHNS, CDR2 SASEGT. CDR3 protein: CASSEARVAKNIQYF. The DNA of the CDR3 is TGTGCCAGCAGTGAAGCGCGGGTAGCCAAAAACATTCAGTACTTC.

V is TRBV6-5 and J is TRBJ1-1; D is ambiguous. CDR1 is MNHEY, CDR2 SVGAGI, per germline. Between the trimmed V and J ends, which lost 2 bases and 3 bases, there was a span of 7 bases. This CDR3 is 13 amino acids long. CDR3 protein: CASSYGRDTEAFF. DNA for the CDR3: TGTGCCAGCAGTTACGGGCGGGACACTGAAGCTTTCTTT.

The gene calls are TRBV9 and TRBJ2-1; 7 bases line up with TRBD2. From germline, CDR1 is SGDLS and CDR2 YYNGEE. The CDR3 runs to 17 residues. Unmatched junction bases numbered 7, after V lost 1 base and J lost 0 bases. The chain's CDR3 is CASSVMSSGYSYNEQFF. The CDR3 DNA sequence: TGTGCCAGCAGCGTAATGTCTAGCGGATACTCCTACAATGAGCAGTTCTTC.

The genes are TRBV5-1 and TRBJ2-1; 12 bases agree with TRBD2. Germline V lookup: CDR1 SGHRS, CDR2 YFSETQ. CDR3 size: 13 residues. J gave up 9 bases and V 6 bases, and 4 bases lay outside the gene matches. CDR3 nucleotides: TGCGCCAGCAACCCTAGCGGGAGGGGTGAGCAGTTCTTC. It codes for CASNPSGRGEQFF.

The chain couples TRBV9 to TRBJ1-3; no firm D call. V lost 0 bases to trimming and J lost 0 bases, with 10 bases between them. Germline assignment: CDR1 SGDLS and CDR2 YYNGEE. The CDR3 consists of 16 residues. In DNA form, the CDR3 reads TGTGCCAGCAGCGTAGATGGGTTGCTCTCTGGAAACACCATATATTTT. Protein: CASSVDGLLSGNTIYF. The whole variable domain, remainder taken from reference TRBV9 and TRBJ1-3, is DSGVTQTPKHLITATGQRVTLRCSPRSGDLSVYWYQQSLDQGLQFLIQYYNGEERAKGNILERFSAQQFPDLHSELNLSSLELGDSALYFCASSVDGLLSGNTIYFGEGSWLTVV.

The genes are TRBV27 and TRBJ2-4; D might be TRBD1 or TRBD2, each matching 6 bases. This CDR3 is built from 15 residues. Germline loops: CDR1 MNHEY, CDR2 SMNVEV (reference sequence). Trimming removed 3 bases at V and 6 bases at J, with 15 bases between. This CDR3 reads CASSFWGANINIQYF. CDR3 sequence (DNA): TGTGCCAGCAGTTTTTGGGGGGCGAATATAAACATTCAGTACTTC.

The V gene is TRBV12-5, the J gene TRBJ2-7, with D unclear. Germline V gene sequence: CDR1 LGHNT, CDR2 FRNRAP. V was clipped by 1 base and J by 5 bases, with 9 bases between them. The CDR3 spans 13 residues. This chain's CDR3 is CASGLAPGNEQYF. The CDR3, as DNA: TGTGCTAGTGGTTTGGCACCAGGCAACGAGCAGTACTTC. The full variable domain, completed using reference TRBV12-5 and TRBJ2-7, is DARVTQTPRHKVTEMGQEVTMRCQPILGHNTVFWYRQTMMQGLELLAYFRNRAPLDDSGMPKDRFSAEMPDATLATLKIQPSEPRDSAVYFCASGLAPGNEQYFGPGTRLTVT.

V is TRBV2 and J is TRBJ2-5; D is unclear. V was trimmed by 7 bases and J by 5 bases, leaving 8 bases between them. The V gene's germline CDR1 is SNHLY and CDR2 FYNNEI. The CDR3 totals 11 residues. The CDR3 coding sequence is TGTGCCAGCACCCCCCGGGAGACCCAGTACTTC. Its translation is CASTPRETQYF.

The chain links TRBV7-2 to TRBJ2-1; D call uncertain. The CDR3 spans 11 residues. Per germline, CDR1 SGHTA and CDR2 FQGNSA. V was shortened by 2 bases and J by 15 bases, with 11 bases between the two germline ends. This CDR3 is CASSLMAARFF. CDR3 nucleotides: TGTGCCAGCAGCTTAATGGCGGCCAGGTTCTTC.

This clone was observed a handful of times. DNA for the CDR3: TGTGCCAGCACCGAGGGGGAAACAGCTAACTATGGCTACACCTTC. This translates into CASTEGETANYGYTF. This rearrangement joins TRBV7-9 to TRBJ1-2, with D perhaps TRBD1 (6 bases). Germline-derived CDR1 and CDR2 are SEHNR and FQNEAQ (reference sequence). Trimming took off 7 bases at V and 0 bases at J, with 15 bases between the two ends. This CDR3 is built from 15 residues.

The chain carries TRBV5-4 and TRBJ2-1, with 7 positions matching TRBD2. CDR3 size: 15 residues. CDR1 is SGHNT and CDR2 is YYREEE in the germline V gene (reference sequence). The V gene end was trimmed by 5 bases and the J gene end by 7 bases; junction bases not matched to a gene: 12. CDR3 residues: CASRSSTSSLNEQFF. In DNA, the CDR3 is TGTGCCAGCAGGTCCTCGACTAGCAGCCTAAATGAGCAGTTCTTC.

This chain uses TRBV7-9 with TRBJ1-1; D is uncertain. The CDR3 spans 12 residues. Germline lookup yields CDR1 SEHNR and CDR2 FQNEAQ (reference sequence). V lost 7 bases and J 6 bases, leaving 12 bases between the germline ends. CDR3 in DNA: TGTGCCAGCACCGAAATAGGACCTGAAGCTTTCTTT. It yields the protein CASTEIGPEAFF. Drawing the rest from reference TRBV7-9 and TRBJ1-1, the complete variable domain is DTGVSQNPRHKITKRGQNVTFRCDPISEHNRLYWYRQTLGQGPEFLTYFQNEAQLEKSRLLSDRFSAERPKGSFSTLEIQRTEQGDSAMYLCASTEIGPEAFFGQGTRLTVV.

The chain carries TRBV7-6 and TRBJ2-7; TRBD1 matches 8 bases. Trimming removed 1 base from V and 2 bases from J; junction bases left unmatched: 4. Germline V gene lookup returns CDR1 SGHVS and CDR2 FNYEAQ. This CDR3 contains 15 residues. CDR3 residues: CASSLGGQGTYEQYF. CDR3 sequence (DNA): TGTGCCAGCAGCTTAGGAGGACAGGGTACCTACGAGCAGTACTTC.

The chain links TRBV9 to TRBJ1-2; perhaps TRBD1 as D (6 bases). Germline-derived CDR1 and CDR2 are SGDLS and YYNGEE. The length of the CDR3 is 13 residues. Trimming removed 0 bases at V and 7 bases at J, with 10 bases between. In nucleotides, the CDR3 is TGTGCCAGCAGCGTAGTTACAGGGAGTGGCTACACCTTC. Translating it yields CASSVVTGSGYTF.

This clone appeared a few times. The gene calls are TRBV5-6 and TRBJ2-7; D possibly corresponds to TRBD1 (6 bases). Trimming left V 2 bases short and J 9 bases short, with 12 bases between. The CDR3 contains 12 residues. Germline lookup yields CDR1 SGHDT and CDR2 YYEEEE. CDR3 in DNA: TGTGCCAGCAGCTTCAGACAGGCCGGGCAGTACTTC. Translating it yields CASSFRQAGQYF.

The chain recombines TRBV30 with TRBJ1-1; the D is unclear. The germline V gene encodes CDR1 GTSNPN and CDR2 SVGIG (reference sequence). This CDR3 is built from 13 residues. V was trimmed by 3 bases and J by 4 bases, leaving 12 bases between them. The CDR3 region is CAWSGSQGTEAFF. The CDR3 nucleotides are TGTGCCTGGAGCGGATCTCAAGGCACTGAAGCTTTCTTT.

The count of this clone is one. V gene TRBV2 combines with J gene TRBJ2-7; the D gene is possibly TRBD2 (6 bases). The CDR3 is 16 amino acids. With 6 bases removed from V and 6 bases from J, the gap between germline ends came to 24 bases. Germline lookup yields CDR1 SNHLY and CDR2 FYNNEI. CDR3 protein: CASSVDGGNAASEQYF. In DNA form, the CDR3 reads TGTGCCAGCAGCGTGGATGGGGGGAACGCCGCCTCCGAGCAGTACTTC.

The chain links TRBV7-9 to TRBJ1-3, with 12 nucleotides matching TRBD1. V trimming: 5 bases; J trimming: 4 bases; junction bases outside the gene matches: 12. Germline-derived CDR1 and CDR2 are SEHNR and FQNEAQ (reference sequence). This CDR3 is 18 amino acids long. Here the CDR3 reads CASSALRRDRGLGNTIYF. In DNA form, the CDR3 reads TGTGCCAGCAGCGCCCTCCGCCGGGACAGGGGGCTAGGAAACACCATATATTTT.

This chain joins TRBV7-8 and TRBJ1-1; D might be TRBD1 (6 bases). This CDR3 spans 15 amino acids. Germline assignment: CDR1 SGHVS and CDR2 FQNEAQ. The germline V and J ends were trimmed by 1 base and 1 base, with 10 bases remaining between them. The CDR3 loop is CASSLVWGANTEAFF. In nucleotides, the CDR3 is TGTGCCAGCAGCTTAGTTTGGGGGGCGAACACTGAAGCTTTCTTT.

This chain links TRBV6-1 with TRBJ2-1; D gene unclear. The V gene's germline CDR1 is MNHNS and CDR2 SASEGT. V lost 3 bases to trimming and J lost 0 bases, with 9 bases between them. The CDR3 has 15 amino acids. The CDR3 loop is CASSEDRSSYNEQFF. For the CDR3, the DNA is TGTGCCAGCAGTGAGGATCGAAGCTCCTACAATGAGCAGTTCTTC.

The rearrangement links TRBV9 to TRBJ2-1; 8 bases align to TRBD2. From germline, CDR1 is SGDLS and CDR2 YYNGEE. The CDR3 covers 15 residues. Germline trimming cut 3 bases from V and 6 bases from J; bases unmatched to any gene: 8. As DNA, the CDR3 is TGTGCCAGCAGCGCACCTATACGGGGGGGCAATGAGCAGTTCTTC. Encoded protein: CASSAPIRGGNEQFF.

The chain joins TRBV9 to TRBJ2-6, with D tentatively TRBD1 (7 bases). This CDR3 comprises 16 residues. V was clipped by 3 bases and J by 0 bases, with 10 bases between them. Germline lookup yields CDR1 SGDLS and CDR2 YYNGEE. The CDR3 sequence: CASSAQGGSGANVLTF. The CDR3 coding sequence is TGTGCCAGCAGCGCCCAGGGGGGCTCTGGGGCCAACGTCCTGACTTTC.

Of note for this clone: This sample also contains other DNA sequences that code for the same CDR3. The gene calls are TRBV7-6 and TRBJ1-3, with 7 bases that match TRBD1. From germline, CDR1 is SGHVS and CDR2 FNYEAQ. J lost 8 bases, V lost 1 base, and 14 bases had no gene match. This CDR3 spans 17 amino acids. This CDR3 reads CASSLVAPETGSDTIYF. The DNA for the CDR3 is TGTGCCAGCAGCTTAGTAGCCCCGGAGACAGGGAGCGACACCATATATTTT. Full variable domain (outside the CDR3, taken from reference TRBV7-6 and TRBJ1-3): GAGVSQSPRYKVTKRGQDVALRCDPISGHVSLYWYRQALGQGPEFLTYFNYEAQQDKSGLPNDRFSAERPEGSISTLTIQRTEQRDSAMYRCASSLVAPETGSDTIYFGEGSWLTVV.

The CDR3 protein is CASGSATLTNEKLFF. Written as DNA, the CDR3 is TGTGCTAGTGGTTCCGCGACACTCACTAATGAAAAACTGTTTTTT. This sequence joins TRBV12-5 and TRBJ1-4; D remains unclear. V was cut by 4 bases and J by 2 bases, with 11 bases left in between. CDR3 size: 15 residues. CDR1 is LGHNT, CDR2 FRNRAP, per germline. The full variable domain, in which reference TRBV12-5 and TRBJ1-4 provide the parts outside the CDR3, is DARVTQTPRHKVTEMGQEVTMRCQPILGHNTVFWYRQTMMQGLELLAYFRNRAPLDDSGMPKDRFSAEMPDATLATLKIQPSEPRDSAVYFCASGSATLTNEKLFFGSGTQLSVL.

The chain carries TRBV19 and TRBJ1-2, with 10 bases aligning to TRBD1. V trimming: 5 bases; J trimming: 10 bases; junction bases outside the gene matches: 16. This CDR3 is 16 amino acids long. CDR1 is LNHDA and CDR2 is SQIVND in the germline V gene (reference sequence). The CDR3 is CASSQTPGQGSVDYTF. For the CDR3, the DNA is TGTGCCAGTAGTCAGACCCCGGGACAGGGGAGTGTAGACTACACCTTC.